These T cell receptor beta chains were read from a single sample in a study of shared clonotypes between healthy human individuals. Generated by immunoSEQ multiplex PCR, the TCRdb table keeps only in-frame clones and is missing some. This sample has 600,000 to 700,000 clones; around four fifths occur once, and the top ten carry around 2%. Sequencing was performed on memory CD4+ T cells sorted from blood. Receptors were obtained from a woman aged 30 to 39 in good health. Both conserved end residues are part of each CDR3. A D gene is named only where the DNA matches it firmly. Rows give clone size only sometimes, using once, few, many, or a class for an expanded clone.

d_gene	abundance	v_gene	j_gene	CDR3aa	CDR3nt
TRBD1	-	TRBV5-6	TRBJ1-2	CASCLGQGRTIIYGYTF	TGTGCCAGCTGTCTTGGACAGGGACGAACAATAATCTATGGCTACACCTTC
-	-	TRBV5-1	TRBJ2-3	CASSGRGDSDTQYF	TGCGCCAGCAGTGGACGCGGGGACTCAGATACGCAGTATTTT
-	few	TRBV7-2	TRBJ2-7	CASSLWLSSYEQYF	TGTGCCAGCAGCTTGTGGCTGAGCTCCTACGAGCAGTACTTC
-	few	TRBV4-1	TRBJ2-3	CASSQGFSGRAHTDTQYF	TGCGCCAGCAGCCAAGGTTTTAGTGGGAGAGCGCACACAGATACGCAGTATTTT
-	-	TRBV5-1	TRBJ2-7	CASSLATGHEQYF	TGCGCCAGCAGCTTGGCCACAGGGCACGAGCAGTACTTC
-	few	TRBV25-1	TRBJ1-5	CASSEGQANQPQHF	TGTGCCAGCAGTGAGGGGCAGGCGAATCAGCCCCAGCATTTT
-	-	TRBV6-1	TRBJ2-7	CASSENGAVLPKQYF	TGTGCCAGCAGTGAAAATGGAGCGGTTTTACCCAAGCAGTACTTC
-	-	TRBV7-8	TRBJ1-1	CASSMTQNTEAFF	TGTGCCAGCAGCATGACACAGAACACTGAAGCTTTCTTT
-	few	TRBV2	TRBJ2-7	CASSAVDEQYF	TGTGCCAGCAGTGCAGTGGACGAGCAGTACTTC
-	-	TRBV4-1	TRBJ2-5	CASSQGQGPPGRAQYF	TGCGCCAGCAGCCAAGGACAGGGGCCTCCGGGGAGGGCCCAGTACTTC
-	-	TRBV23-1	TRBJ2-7	CASSQPRSYEQYF	TGCGCCAGCAGTCAGCCCCGGTCCTACGAGCAGTACTTC
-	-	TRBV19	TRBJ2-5	CARPWETQYF	TGTGCCAGACCTTGGGAGACCCAGTACTTC
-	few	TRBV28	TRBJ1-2	CASSFGSYGYTF	TGTGCCAGCAGTTTTGGCAGCTATGGCTACACCTTC
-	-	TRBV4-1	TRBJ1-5	CASSQEWMVWPQHF	TGCGCCAGCAGCCAAGAATGGATGGTGTGGCCCCAGCATTTT
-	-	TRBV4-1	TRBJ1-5	CASSQDRRGVQPQHF	TGCGCCAGCAGCCAAGATAGGCGAGGGGTTCAGCCCCAGCATTTT
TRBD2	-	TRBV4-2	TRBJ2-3	CASSQVPSGSLDTQYF	TGTGCCAGCAGCCAAGTGCCTAGCGGGAGTTTAGATACGCAGTATTTT
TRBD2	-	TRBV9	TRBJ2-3	CASSAGLAGGWADTQYF	TGTGCCAGCAGCGCGGGACTAGCGGGGGGATGGGCAGATACGCAGTATTTT
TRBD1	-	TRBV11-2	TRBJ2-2	CASSAQQGPGELFF	TGTGCCAGCAGCGCCCAACAGGGGCCCGGGGAGCTGTTTTTT
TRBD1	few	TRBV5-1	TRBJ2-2	CASSQGTGVTGELFF	TGCGCCAGCAGCCAGGGGACAGGGGTAACCGGGGAGCTGTTTTTT
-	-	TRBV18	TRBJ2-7	CASSPPGSYEQYF	TGTGCCAGCTCACCACCTGGAAGCTACGAGCAGTACTTC
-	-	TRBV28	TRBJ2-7	CASQRPSSYEQYF	TGTGCCAGCCAAAGACCCAGCTCCTACGAGCAGTACTTC
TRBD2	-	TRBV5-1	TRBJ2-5	CASERTSGTQETQYF	TGCGCCAGCGAAAGGACTAGCGGGACCCAAGAGACCCAGTACTTC
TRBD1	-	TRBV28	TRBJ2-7	CASSAWDRVDEQYF	TGTGCCAGCAGTGCATGGGACAGGGTAGACGAGCAGTACTTC
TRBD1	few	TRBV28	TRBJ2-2	CASRSSGTGTGELFF	TGTGCCAGCAGGTCATCGGGGACAGGGACCGGGGAGCTGTTTTTT
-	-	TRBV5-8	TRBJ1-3	CASRQTGQPGNTIYF	TGTGCCAGCAGACAAACAGGACAGCCTGGAAACACCATATATTTT